The 27 T cell receptor beta chains given below trace back to one sample, sequenced in a study of OX40 agonist ivuxolimab in advanced cancers. The table came from immunoSEQ multiplex PCR; TCRdb's copy has only in-frame clones and leaves some out. This table has around 100,000 clones, over 75% appearing once. The sample here was CD4+ or CD8+ T cells sorted from blood, taken in a trial of the OX40 agonist ivuxolimab. These receptors all come from an adult with an advanced solid tumor such as melanoma, head and neck, liver or kidney cancer.

The chain joins TRBV5-1 to TRBJ1-3; 7 nucleotides match TRBD1. Per germline, CDR1 SGHRS and CDR2 YFSETQ. The CDR3 is 18 amino acids. Trimming cost V 2 bases and J 0 bases; bases outside gene matches: 11. CDR3 in amino acids: CASSFLPRGGNSGNTIYF. The DNA of the CDR3 is TGCGCCAGCAGCTTCCTCCCCAGGGGGGGAAACTCTGGAAACACCATATATTTT.

This clone was recorded once. The CDR3 reads CASSLLADSSGANVLTF. CDR3 DNA: TGTGCCAGCAGCTTGCTAGCGGACAGCTCTGGGGCCAACGTCCTGACTTTC. This rearrangement joins TRBV5-6 to TRBJ2-6; D is perhaps TRBD2 (7 bases). Germline V gene lookup returns CDR1 SGHDT and CDR2 YYEEEE. Trimming cost V 1 base and J 0 bases, with 11 bases left between them. There are 17 residues in the CDR3. The variable domain in full, completed from reference TRBV5-6 and TRBJ2-6, reads DAGVTQSPTHLIKTRGQQVTLRCSPKSGHDTVSWYQQALGQGPQFIFQYYEEEERQRGNFPDRFSGHQFPNYSSELNVNALLLGDSALYLCASSLLADSSGANVLTFGAGSRLTVL.

This chain uses TRBV28 with TRBJ2-5; 8 bases are a match to TRBD1. The CDR3 covers 14 residues. The germline CDR1 and CDR2 sequences are MDHEN and SYDVKM. V was pared by 7 bases and J by 4 bases, with 8 bases of the junction left unmatched. The CDR3 DNA is TGTGCCAGCACCGCACTCACAGGGGGAGAGACCCAGTACTTC. Its translation: CASTALTGGETQYF.

The chain carries TRBV25-1 and TRBJ2-7, with 8 bases identical to TRBD1. Trimming took 3 bases from V and 4 from J; bases not matched to a gene: 8. The CDR3 length is 15 residues. Germline values: CDR1 MGHDK, CDR2 SYGVNS. The CDR3 DNA sequence: TGTGCCAGCAGTGACCCCCAGGGGGCGACGTACGAGCAGTACTTC. This gives the protein CASSDPQGATYEQYF.

The rearrangement uses TRBV4-3 and TRBJ1-1, with a possible D match to TRBD1 (5 bases). Per the germline V gene, CDR1 is LGHNA and CDR2 is YSLEER. Between the trimmed V and J ends, which lost 4 bases and 4 bases, there was a span of 13 bases. CDR3 length equals 14 residues. As DNA, the CDR3 is TGCGCCAGCAGCCCACGGGGGTGGGGCACTGAAGCTTTCTTT. Translated, it gives CASSPRGWGTEAFF.

There are a few counts of this clone. This sequence joins TRBV7-3 and TRBJ2-2, with unresolved D. Germline assignment: CDR1 SGHTA and CDR2 FQGTGA. Trimming removed 1 base from V and 3 bases from J, with 6 bases in between. The CDR3 has 14 residues. In nucleotides, the CDR3 is TGTGCCAGCAGCTTAAGGCCAGACACCGGGGAGCTGTTTTTT. Translating it yields CASSLRPDTGELFF.

This chain joins TRBV9 and TRBJ2-1; TRBD2 agrees at 12 bases. Germline V CDR1 and CDR2: SGDLS, YYNGEE. Germline trimming cut 5 bases from V and 4 bases from J; bases unmatched to any gene: 4. The CDR3 totals 15 residues. CDR3 bases: TGTGCCAGCAGTCTCGGACTAGCGGGATACAATGAGCAGTTCTTC. Translation: CASSLGLAGYNEQFF.

The V call is TRBV7-2, the J call TRBJ2-1; 8 bases map to TRBD2. This CDR3 region has 15 residues. V was clipped by 4 bases and J by 4 bases; unmatched bases: 6. Germline-derived CDR1 and CDR2 are SGHTA and FQGNSA. CDR3 sequence: CASSWEAGGYNEQFF. The DNA of the CDR3 is TGTGCCAGCAGCTGGGAGGCGGGGGGTTACAATGAGCAGTTCTTC.

V is TRBV19 and J is TRBJ2-3; D gene ambiguous. Trimming removed 3 bases from V and 2 bases from J, with 6 bases in between. The CDR3 has 13 amino acids. In germline, CDR1 is LNHDA, CDR2 SQIVND (reference sequence). The CDR3 sequence is CASSIPYTDTQYF. For the CDR3, the DNA is TGTGCCAGTAGTATCCCCTACACAGATACGCAGTATTTT. The full variable domain, rest sourced from reference TRBV19 and TRBJ2-3, is DGGITQSPKYLFRKEGQNVTLSCEQNLNHDAMYWYRQDPGQGLRLIYYSQIVNDFQKGDIAEGYSVSREKKESFPLTVTSAQKNPTAFYLCASSIPYTDTQYFGPGTRLTVL.

The chain recombines TRBV6-6 with TRBJ2-7; the D call may be TRBD1 or TRBD2 (7 bases each). With 2 bases removed from V and 2 bases from J, the gap between germline ends came to 13 bases. The CDR3 is 15 residues long. Germline assignment: CDR1 MNHNY and CDR2 SVGAGI (reference sequence). The CDR3 coding sequence is TGTGCCAGCAGTTACGGTCAGGGGGGGCCCTACGAGCAGTACTTC. Translating gives CASSYGQGGPYEQYF.

CDR3: CASTPGGLGGLRPYGYTF. CDR3 nucleotides: TGTGCCAGCACCCCGGGGGGGCTAGGAGGCTTACGACCTTATGGCTACACCTTC. The genes are TRBV7-3 and TRBJ1-2; tentative D call: TRBD1 (6 bases). CDR3 length equals 18 residues. Trimming cost V 7 bases and J 5 bases, with 29 bases left between them. Germline CDR1 and CDR2: SGHTA and FQGTGA.

The chain carries TRBV7-2 and TRBJ2-2; the D is unclear. Trimming shortened V by 1 base and J by 0 bases, and 9 bases separated the two germline ends. CDR3 length: 16 amino acids. Germline V gene sequence: CDR1 SGHTA, CDR2 FQGNSA. The CDR3, as DNA: TGTGCCAGCAGCTTAGGGGTAGGCACGAACACCGGGGAGCTGTTTTTT. Translated, it gives CASSLGVGTNTGELFF. The entire variable domain, with the rest obtained from reference TRBV7-2 and TRBJ2-2, is as follows: GAGVSQSPSNKVTEKGKDVELRCDPISGHTALYWYRQSLGQGLEFLIYFQGNSAPDKSGLPSDRFSAERTGGSVSTLTIQRTQQEDSAVYLCASSLGVGTNTGELFFGEGSRLTVL.

The genes are TRBV6-1 and TRBJ2-7; D remains ambiguous. Germline loops: CDR1 MNHNS, CDR2 SASEGT. V was trimmed by 0 bases and J by 0 bases, leaving 6 bases between them. This CDR3 contains 14 residues. CDR3 sequence (DNA): TGTGCCAGCAGTGAAGCGGCACCCTCCTACGAGCAGTACTTC. Translation gives CASSEAAPSYEQYF.

The chain uses TRBV7-8 and TRBJ2-7; D ambiguous. The length of the CDR3 is 13 residues. Trimming removed 3 bases at V and 3 bases at J, with 9 bases between. The germline CDR1 and CDR2 sequences are SGHVS and FQNEAQ. CDR3 sequence (DNA): TGTGCCAGCAGCTTCACGGACGGCTACGAGCAGTACTTC. Translated, it gives CASSFTDGYEQYF.

The rearrangement uses TRBV5-1 and TRBJ2-1; TRBD2 is a possible D gene (7 bases). Trimming left V 2 bases short and J 6 bases short, with 15 bases between. Per germline, CDR1 SGHRS and CDR2 YFSETQ. The CDR3 length is 15 residues. CDR3 protein: CASSFGTIGGNEQFF. The CDR3 nucleotides read TGCGCCAGCAGCTTCGGGACTATAGGGGGCAATGAGCAGTTCTTC. Full variable domain (rest looked up from reference TRBV5-1 and TRBJ2-1): KAGVTQTPRYLIKTRGQQVTLSCSPISGHRSVSWYQQTPGQGLQFLFEYFSETQRNKGNFPGRFSGRQFSNSRSEMNVSTLELGDSALYLCASSFGTIGGNEQFFGPGTRLTVL.

The chain uses TRBV7-3 and TRBJ2-3; 8 nucleotides match TRBD2. The CDR3 is 16 residues long. The J segment lost 3 bases and the V segment lost 5 bases, leaving 10 bases of the junction unmatched. Germline CDR1 is SGHTA and CDR2 is FQGTGA. CDR3 DNA sequence: TGTGCCAGCAGCCTCCGGGGTAGCGGGATAACAGATACGCAGTATTTT. This gives the protein CASSLRGSGITDTQYF.

The chain couples TRBV10-3 to TRBJ1-4, with D perhaps TRBD1 (6 bases). V dropped 0 bases and J dropped 3 bases, with 8 bases sitting between them. The CDR3 spans 15 residues. In germline, CDR1 is ENHRY, CDR2 SYGVKD. The CDR3 DNA is TGTGCCATCAGTGAGTCAGGGGGAGCTAATGAAAAACTGTTTTTT. This gives the protein CAISESGGANEKLFF.

This clone was detected once. This chain links TRBV7-3 with TRBJ2-1; D is perhaps TRBD1 or TRBD2 (6 bases each). The CDR3 length is 14 residues. Germline V lookup: CDR1 SGHTA, CDR2 FQGTGA. Between the trimmed V and J ends, which lost 2 bases and 2 bases, there was a span of 7 bases. Here the CDR3 DNA reads TGTGCCAGCAGCTTAGGGGGGCCCTACAATGAGCAGTTCTTC. Its protein is CASSLGGPYNEQFF.

This clone was seen a single time. The chain carries TRBV5-4 and TRBJ1-4; no reliable D call. CDR3 length equals 12 residues. Trimming removed 3 bases from V and 7 bases from J, with 7 bases in between. Per germline, CDR1 SGHNT and CDR2 YYREEE (reference sequence). CDR3 in amino acids: CASSSHGEKLFF. CDR3 nucleotide sequence: TGTGCCAGCAGCTCTCATGGTGAAAAACTGTTTTTT.

The gene calls are TRBV10-3 and TRBJ2-5, with D perhaps matching TRBD2 (5 bases). V lost 5 bases and J 5 bases, leaving 9 bases between the germline ends. The CDR3 length is 12 residues. Per germline, CDR1 ENHRY and CDR2 SYGVKD. The CDR3 protein is CAISPRGETQYF. For the CDR3, the DNA is TGTGCCATCAGTCCCCGCGGGGAGACCCAGTACTTC.

The chain joins TRBV28 to TRBJ1-4; D uncertain. The CDR3 consists of 13 residues. The V and J ends lost 4 bases and 5 bases respectively, with 8 bases between them. Germline CDR1 reads MDHEN; CDR2 reads SYDVKM. The CDR3 nucleotides read TGTGCCAGCAGTTGGTCGAGGAATGAAAAACTGTTTTTT. Translating gives CASSWSRNEKLFF. The whole variable domain, filled in from reference TRBV28 and TRBJ1-4, reads DVKVTQSSRYLVKRTGEKVFLECVQDMDHENMFWYRQDPGLGLRLIYFSYDVKMKEKGDIPEGYSVSREKKERFSLILESASTNQTSMYLCASSWSRNEKLFFGSGTQLSVL.

CDR3 sequence reads: CASSLGIGGGSTEAFF. The CDR3, as DNA: TGTGCCAGCAGCTTAGGAATAGGGGGCGGAAGCACTGAAGCTTTCTTT. The V call is TRBV7-9, the J call TRBJ1-1, with 7 bases that match TRBD1. The CDR3 sequence is 16 residues long. CDR1 SEHNR and CDR2 FQNEAQ come from the germline V gene (reference sequence). V trimming: 1 base; J trimming: 4 bases; junction bases outside the gene matches: 9.

This chain links TRBV13 with TRBJ2-3; no definite D call. The CDR3 is 15 amino acids. V lost 0 bases to trimming and J lost 0 bases, with 7 bases between them. Germline assignment: CDR1 PRHDT and CDR2 FYEKMQ (reference sequence). This CDR3 is CASSLGQISTDTQYF. Here the CDR3 DNA reads TGTGCCAGCAGCTTAGGACAGATTAGCACAGATACGCAGTATTTT.

This chain links TRBV9 with TRBJ2-2; a weak D match, TRBD2 (5 bases). The CDR3 spans 14 residues. V was clipped by 4 bases and J by 3 bases, with 10 bases between them. The germline V gene has CDR1 SGDLS and CDR2 YYNGEE. The CDR3, as DNA: TGTGCCAGCAGCCTTCTAGCAGACACCGGGGAGCTGTTTTTT. Its protein product is CASSLLADTGELFF.

The chain recombines TRBV6-5 with TRBJ2-2, with TRBD1 matching 7 bases. Looked up from germline, CDR1 is MNHEY and CDR2 is SVGAGI. V lost 2 bases and J lost 4; bases outside the gene matches: 4. The CDR3 contains 15 residues. The CDR3 coding sequence is TGTGCCAGCAGTTACAGAACAGGGGTCACCGGGGAGCTGTTTTTT. Translating gives CASSYRTGVTGELFF.

The CDR3 region has the DNA TGTGCCAGCAGCTTAGGGAGAGCGGGAGGGGTCCACAATGAGCAGTTCTTC. Translated: CASSLGRAGGVHNEQFF. The chain has TRBV7-9 and TRBJ2-1; 10 nucleotides match TRBD2. V shed 1 base, J shed 5 bases, and the junction held 8 bases outside the gene matches. Germline-derived CDR1 and CDR2 are SEHNR and FQNEAQ (reference sequence). CDR3 length equals 17 residues.

V gene TRBV15 combines with J gene TRBJ1-3; D not resolved. The germline V gene encodes CDR1 LNHNV and CDR2 YYDKDF (reference sequence). The V end lost 0 bases, the J end lost 0 bases, and 6 bases lay between the germline ends. This CDR3 region has 15 residues. The CDR3 here is CATSRDRFSGNTIYF. CDR3 nucleotides: TGTGCCACCAGCAGAGACAGGTTCTCTGGAAACACCATATATTTT.